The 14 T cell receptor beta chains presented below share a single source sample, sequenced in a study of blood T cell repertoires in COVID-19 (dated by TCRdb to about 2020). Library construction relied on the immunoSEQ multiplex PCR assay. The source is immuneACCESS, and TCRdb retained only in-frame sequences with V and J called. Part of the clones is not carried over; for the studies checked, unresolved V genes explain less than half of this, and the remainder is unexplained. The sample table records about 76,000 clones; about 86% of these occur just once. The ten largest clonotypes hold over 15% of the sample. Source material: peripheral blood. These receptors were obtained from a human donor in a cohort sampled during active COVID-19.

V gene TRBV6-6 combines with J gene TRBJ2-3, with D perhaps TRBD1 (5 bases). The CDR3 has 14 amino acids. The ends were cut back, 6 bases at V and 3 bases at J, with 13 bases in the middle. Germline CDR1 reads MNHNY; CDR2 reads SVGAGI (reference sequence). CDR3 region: CASRTAFRTDTQYF. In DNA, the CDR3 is TGTGCCAGCAGGACAGCTTTTCGGACAGATACGCAGTATTTT.

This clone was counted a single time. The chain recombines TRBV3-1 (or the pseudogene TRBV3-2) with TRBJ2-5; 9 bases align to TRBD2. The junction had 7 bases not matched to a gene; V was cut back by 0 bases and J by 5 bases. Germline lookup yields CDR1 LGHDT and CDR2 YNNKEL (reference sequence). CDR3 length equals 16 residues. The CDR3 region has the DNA TGTGCCAGCAGCCAAGAGCGGGGGGGCCCTAGGGAGACCCAGTACTTC. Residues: CASSQERGGPRETQYF.

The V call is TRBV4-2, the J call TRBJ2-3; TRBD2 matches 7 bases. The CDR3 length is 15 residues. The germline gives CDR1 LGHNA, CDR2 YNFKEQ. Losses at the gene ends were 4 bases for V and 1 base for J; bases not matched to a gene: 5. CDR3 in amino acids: CASSLVGGGTDTQYF. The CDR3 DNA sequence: TGTGCCAGCAGCCTGGTTGGGGGGGGCACAGATACGCAGTATTTT.

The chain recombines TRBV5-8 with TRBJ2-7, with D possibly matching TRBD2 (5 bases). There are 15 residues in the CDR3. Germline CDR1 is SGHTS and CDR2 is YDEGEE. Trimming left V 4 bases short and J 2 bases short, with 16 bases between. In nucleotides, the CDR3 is TGTGCCAGCAGCCTGGGGAGAAGCGGAGCCTACGAGCAGTACTTC. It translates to CASSLGRSGAYEQYF.

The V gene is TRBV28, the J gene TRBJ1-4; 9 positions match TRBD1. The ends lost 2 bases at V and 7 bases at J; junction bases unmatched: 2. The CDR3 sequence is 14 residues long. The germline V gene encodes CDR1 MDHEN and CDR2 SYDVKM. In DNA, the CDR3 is TGTGCCAGCAGTTTAGGGGACAGGGCTGAAAAACTGTTTTTT. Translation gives CASSLGDRAEKLFF.

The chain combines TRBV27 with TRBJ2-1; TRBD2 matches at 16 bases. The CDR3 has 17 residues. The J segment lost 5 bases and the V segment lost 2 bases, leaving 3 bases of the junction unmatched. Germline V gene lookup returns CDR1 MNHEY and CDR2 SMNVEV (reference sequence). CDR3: CASSLRGTSGRDNEQFF. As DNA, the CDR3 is TGTGCCAGCAGTTTACGCGGGACTAGCGGGAGGGACAATGAGCAGTTCTTC.

DNA of the CDR3: TGTGCCAGCAGTTACTCGGCGGGGTACAATGAGCAGTTCTTC. This gives the protein CASSYSAGYNEQFF. The rearrangement joins TRBV6-2 or TRBV6-3 to TRBJ2-1, with D perhaps TRBD2 (6 bases). Germline V gene data show CDR1 as MNHEY and CDR2 as SVGEGT. The CDR3 is made up of 14 amino acids. V was shortened by 0 bases and J by 4 bases, with 7 bases between the two germline ends.

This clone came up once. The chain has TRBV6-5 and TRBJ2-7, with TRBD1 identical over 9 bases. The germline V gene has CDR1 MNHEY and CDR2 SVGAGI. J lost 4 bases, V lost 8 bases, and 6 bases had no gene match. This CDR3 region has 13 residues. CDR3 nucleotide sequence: TGTGCCAGCCTTATCGGACAGGGGTACGAGCAGTACTTC. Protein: CASLIGQGYEQYF.

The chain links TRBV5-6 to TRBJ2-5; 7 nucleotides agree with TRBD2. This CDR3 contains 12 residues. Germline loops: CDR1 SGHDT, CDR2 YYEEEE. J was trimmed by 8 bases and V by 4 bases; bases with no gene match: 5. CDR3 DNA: TGTGCCAGCAGCCGGGACTATAGAACCCAGTACTTC. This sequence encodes CASSRDYRTQYF.

The CDR3 region is CASSSRGTEAFF. The DNA for the CDR3 is TGTGCCAGCAGTTCCCGGGGCACTGAAGCTTTCTTT. The V gene is TRBV6-5, the J gene TRBJ1-1; D unclear. Trimming cost V 4 bases and J 4 bases, with 7 bases left between them. This CDR3 comprises 12 residues. The germline V gene encodes CDR1 MNHEY and CDR2 SVGAGI.

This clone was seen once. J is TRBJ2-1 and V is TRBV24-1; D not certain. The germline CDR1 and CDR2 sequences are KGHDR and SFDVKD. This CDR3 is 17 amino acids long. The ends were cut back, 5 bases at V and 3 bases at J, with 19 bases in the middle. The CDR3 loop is CATSGTVGYAFYNEQFF. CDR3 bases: TGTGCCACCAGTGGAACCGTCGGGTATGCCTTCTACAATGAGCAGTTCTTC.

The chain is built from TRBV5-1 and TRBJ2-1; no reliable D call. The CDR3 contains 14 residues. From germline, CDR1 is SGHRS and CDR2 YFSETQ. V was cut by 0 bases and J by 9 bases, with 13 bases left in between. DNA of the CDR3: TGCGCCAGCAGCTTGGCAGAGTTGACGGGTGAGCAGTTCTTC. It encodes CASSLAELTGEQFF.

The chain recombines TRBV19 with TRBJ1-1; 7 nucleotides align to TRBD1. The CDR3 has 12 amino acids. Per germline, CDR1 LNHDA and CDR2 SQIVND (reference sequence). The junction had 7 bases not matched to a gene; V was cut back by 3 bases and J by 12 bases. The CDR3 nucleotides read TGTGCCAGTAGTATGGCGGACAGGCGAACTTTCTTT. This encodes CASSMADRRTFF.

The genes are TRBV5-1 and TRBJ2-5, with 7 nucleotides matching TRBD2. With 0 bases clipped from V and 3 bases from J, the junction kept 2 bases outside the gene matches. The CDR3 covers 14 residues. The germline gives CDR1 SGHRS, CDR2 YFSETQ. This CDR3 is CASSLAGREETQYF. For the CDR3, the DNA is TGCGCCAGCAGCTTGGCAGGGAGGGAAGAGACCCAGTACTTC.